Detailed here is one TCR beta chain. Its antigen remains unknown. These data belong to a study of T cell repertoires and HLA-DP antigens. TCRdb's copy holds only in-frame clones and misses some; the assay was immunoSEQ multiplex PCR. The table lists over 100,000 clones, roughly 92% of them singletons. Germline CDR1 is MNHNY and CDR2 is SVGAGI (reference sequence). Trimming cost V 10 bases and J 3 bases, with 17 bases left between them. The CDR3 length is 14 residues. This clonotype was obtained from a woman aged 18 to 35 in good health and CMV-seronegative. The sample was CD4+ T cells from PBMCs. This chain uses TRBV6-6 with TRBJ2-3; D tentatively reads TRBD1 or TRBD2 (5 bases each). This CDR3 is CATLRGFGTDTQYF. DNA for the CDR3: TGTGCCACCCTGAGGGGTTTTGGGACAGATACGCAGTATTTT.